This T cell receptor (beta chain) originates from a study of cytomegalovirus exposure and HLA in healthy donors (dated by TCRdb to the late 2010s). About the full investigation: In an earlier analysis of roughly 590 of the donors, about 260 Gb of sequence data and 90 million to 120 million unique TCR beta sequences from about 190 million T cells were reported. Donor age, sex, ethnicity and CMV serostatus were collected together with the repertoire data. The T cell repertoires of some 700 subjects were profiled by immunosequencing and related to cytomegalovirus serostatus. A later analysis re-examined previously published TCR beta repertoires from just over 650 donors and added high-resolution HLA genotyping to investigate patterns of TCR occurrence. The genetic ancestry cluster associated with self-reported Caucasian donors included roughly 84% of the roughly 400 genotyped donors. A later genetic analysis used genome-wide SNP genotypes for about three fifths of the 666 donors, treating that subset as a discovery cohort. HLA typing covered class I and class II loci at four-digit resolution. All discovery cohort repertoires had been generated using a single sequencing platform. The study aimed to test whether cataloging public T cell receptors could reveal signatures of past pathogen exposure. In an earlier analysis of 587 of the donors, high-throughput TCR beta sequencing was used to judge whether each TCR beta V gene segment behaved as functional or pseudogenic. Typing coverage varied by locus: roughly 620-630 donors for A, B, C, DRB1 and DQB1; 500 to 550 for DQA1; over 600 for DPA1; roughly 450 for DPB1. Several DR-DQ haplotypes were treated as single units for association and clustering because of strong linkage in the cohort. Across 300 to 500 genotyped donors of the cohort, an average of approximately 240,000 unique TCR beta nucleotide sequences per donor were sequenced, and approximately 19% of those sequences were non-productive. High-throughput TCR immunosequencing, statistical association of individual TCRs with disease status, and machine learning were combined to predict cytomegalovirus infection status. In addition to the first cohort of approximately 650 subjects, a separate validation cohort of approximately 130 different subjects was used. The later analysis used no new phenotypic data to find candidate immune exposures, relying instead on TCR beta sequences and their occurrence across donors. About 300 gigabases of sequencing data and 80 million or so unique TCR sequences were included in an early release covering 550 to 800 HLA-typed donors.

In total, about 650 healthy bone marrow donors made up the cohort. At the time of sampling, all cohort members were nominally healthy, though unrecorded immune exposures were likely present. The donor was CMV seronegative and was included in the group of approximately 350 seronegative cohort members. Every donor gave a peripheral blood sample, and the peripheral blood mononuclear cells from that sample were used for TCR beta sequencing. Genomic DNA extraction from the blood cell samples was performed with the Qiagen DNeasy Blood Extraction Kit. Broad study findings and their caveats: A total of 150 or so TCR beta chains were listed by the study as associated with cytomegalovirus. A later analysis found that HLA-associated TCR beta chains were more clonally expanded and had lower generation probabilities than equally common non-associated chains. When HLA alleles, especially DR and DQ, strongly co-occurred, TCR associations were difficult to assign to individual alleles. Because counts were too low, roughly 17 rarely observed V segments, including chromosome 9 orphons, were left out of the earlier analysis of roughly 600 of the donors. Most TCR sequences were observed very rarely across donors, whereas some public TCRs were present in many individuals. The 87-base-pair reads could not distinguish some IMGT-functional V segments, including TRBV6-2 and TRBV6-3, so those segments were excluded. A later analysis reported that several top co-occurrence clusters appeared linked to parvovirus B19, influenza, CMV and Epstein-Barr virus. In this cohort, only TCR beta chains were sequenced, and detectable features were limited by the absence of alpha or paired-chain data. The classifier was reported to diagnose cytomegalovirus status with high specificity and sensitivity in both the original cohort and the validation cohort. HLA typing was unavailable for some donors at each locus, so association tests used only the typed subset. Compared with the roughly 710-donor mean, donors in an Asian-associated ancestry cluster had fewer N-insertions in productive TCRs, according to a later genetic analysis. The only immune exposure information available for the cohort was CMV serostatus. A later analysis associated approximately 17,000 TCR beta sequences with specific HLA alleles at a false discovery rate of 0.05. A later analysis found that most CMV-associated TCR beta chains appeared HLA-restricted, with HLA associations seemingly driven largely by CMV exposure. Broadly in line with IMGT annotations, most TCR beta V segments showed up in productive rearrangements about 87% or about 30% of the time in an earlier analysis of 587 of the donors. Correlated functional status among segregating V segments might be attributable to linkage disequilibrium, but an unknown experimental factor could not be ruled out. In a later analysis, the rate of TCR association differed among HLA loci, with DRB1 alleles having the most associated TCRs and HLA-C alleles having the fewest. A cluster of highly shared sequence variants was judged likely to be a technical artifact of the sequencing pipeline. A few of the identified cytomegalovirus-associated TCR beta chains were confirmed in vitro to be specific for cytomegalovirus antigens. A further reported finding was that TCR beta sequences accurately predicted the HLA-A and HLA-B alleles for most subjects in the first cohort. V-gene and J-gene trimming of TCR beta chains was associated with a missense DCLRE1C variant in a later genetic analysis, and the association was replicated in an independent cohort. Presence/absence analyses assumed roughly uniform sequencing depth across donors, an assumption that may not hold. According to the authors, the approach could potentially be generalized to other disease states and immunological phenotypes.

A word on this clone: Its binding antigen is unknown. Qualities for individual bases were not recorded, and no much larger clone is one base off.

CDR1 and CDR2, looked up from the germline V gene, are SGHDN and FVKESK. Including cysteine and phenylalanine, the CDR3 has 17 amino acids. Only CDR3 DNA is held: 51 bases, read in frame from base 1. Receptors were amplified or captured by the immunoSEQ multiplex PCR assay. For the multiplex PCR, a mixture combining 60 forward primers for TCR Vbeta segments and 13 reverse primers for TCR Jbeta segments was used. Amplification of the CDR3 region of rearranged TCR beta genes was performed with a multiplex PCR assay on genomic DNA. On the Illumina HiSeq System, the amplified TCR beta libraries were sequenced as 87-base-pair reads. For the original study's pipeline: A later analysis tallied roughly 80 million unique TCR beta chains across the 666 repertoires, and roughly 11 million of those chains were shared by two or more donors. Raw reads were error-corrected and collapsed into unique sequences with a nearest-neighbor algorithm that merged closely related sequences to remove PCR and sequencing errors. V, D and J gene segments were assigned by aligning CDR3 sequences to IMGT reference sequences. For a sequence to be retained, a match of at least six nucleotides was required to both a V gene segment and a J gene segment. A rearrangement was called productive if the CDR3 had no stop codons and remained in frame with V and J, and every other rearrangement was called non-productive. Following IMGT convention, CDR3 was defined as the stretch from the second conserved V-encoded cysteine up to the conserved J-encoded phenylalanine. The earlier analysis of roughly 590 of the donors excluded any sequence lacking an unambiguous match to a single V gene segment. An earlier analysis of several hundred of the donors classified V segments as functional when productive rearrangements were above 56.7% and as segregating when the standard deviation between donors was above 5%. A statistical classification framework was built for diagnosing cytomegalovirus status from the catalog of TCR beta chain sequences. In a later analysis, TCR nucleotide sequences were compared against IMGT/GENE-DB human TR gene sequences so that V and J genes could be assigned. The TCRdist pipeline was used in a later analysis to assign CDR3 sequences and most-parsimonious VDJ recombination scenarios. In a later analysis, every TCR beta chain was defined by the combination of its CDR3 amino acid sequence and its V-gene family, and reads without a unique V-gene family were dropped. As a way to deal with suspected cross-contamination and a sequencing artifact, a later analysis dropped approximately 570 nucleotide sequences that were highly shared and had low generation probability. A later analysis calculated a clonal expansion index for each public chain from normalized within-repertoire ranks of inferred template counts. Generation probabilities in a later analysis came from a VDJ recombination model fitted to out-of-frame rearrangements, and those results were checked against IGoR. Hypergeometric tests were used in a later analysis to score TCR-TCR, TCR-HLA and TCR-CMV co-occurrence, with a repertoire-size bias correction applied to the TCR pairs. False discovery rates were estimated in a later analysis by permuting HLA or CMV assignments 20 times. A later analysis grouped co-occurring TCRs with DBSCAN, adding TCRdist sequence similarity when clustering within HLA-allele-positive subsets. Repertoires with fewer than 30,000 or more than 120,000 public chains were left out of co-occurrence clustering, as were five repertoires with anomalous nucleotide sharing. The clones in this table, taken by TCRdb from immuneACCESS, are in-frame only. Not every clone is retained; where verified, under half of the shortfall comes from an unresolved V gene, and the cause of the rest is unknown. V and J calls and clone size are given by that table; D and trimming were obtained from the DNA. Here the sample has 150,000 to 200,000 clones; under 85% occur a single time. The ten largest clones take up under 5% of the sample.

The TCR originated in a man aged 18 to 29 in good health and CMV-seronegative. Sample: PBMCs. The chain couples TRBV14 to TRBJ2-5, with 9 middle bases fitting TRBD1. The J call is uncertain, as TRBJ2-7 better fits the DNA end. The CDR3 corresponds to CASSQDLGDRAPREQYF. The bases read TGTGCCAGCAGCCAAGATCTAGGGGACAGGGCCCCTCGCGAGCAGTACTTC.